This record concerns one T cell receptor beta chain sequence. The sample is drawn from a study of technical replicates of blood from several donors. The germline gives CDR1 MRHNA, CDR2 SNTAGT. This CDR3 is built from 16 residues. The trim removed 0 bases at V and 8 bases at J, leaving 7 bases unmatched. Assay used: immunoSEQ multiplex PCR; TCRdb lists only in-frame clones, some missing. Among about 98,000 clones, approximately 96% were seen once, and the ten largest hold 0.23%. V and J are TRBV6-4 and TRBJ2-1; 10 nucleotides match TRBD2. Sequenced sample: T cells isolated from PBMCs. The clonotype was recovered from a human donor in good health. DNA for the CDR3: TGTGCCAGCAGTGACTCACCGACTAGCGGGTGGGATGAGCAGTTCTTC. It encodes CASSDSPTSGWDEQFF.